The sequence of this T cell receptor (beta chain) was determined in a study of beta chain features in type 1 diabetes. Each donor gave one heparinised blood draw averaging about 100 mL. Notes on the study in general: In all four CD4+ subsets, TCRB CDR3 length was significantly, moderately reduced in type 1 diabetes. For cells with high TCR expression, cDNA sequencing could yield over-representation.

The sequenced template was cDNA made from the entire isolated RNA. The method was immunoSEQ multiplex PCR; TCRdb's version includes in-frame clones alone and lacks a portion of them. The sample records nearly 700,000 clones, 13% being singletons. The CDR3 totals 17 residues. Germline assignment: CDR1 MGHRA and CDR2 YSYEKL. V trimming: 1 base; J trimming: 3 bases; junction bases outside the gene matches: 7. As for this clone: Its specificity is unknown.

This clonotype originated in a man younger than 35 with type 1 diabetes. The chain couples TRBV4-1 to TRBJ2-1; TRBD2 matches at 9 bases. Sequences were obtained from naive CD4+ T cells from blood. CDR3 sequence: CASSQAGAGGLYNEQFF. The DNA for the CDR3 is TGCGCCAGCAGCCAAGCGGGAGCGGGGGGCCTCTACAATGAGCAGTTCTTC.